Sequencing of this T cell receptor (beta chain) was carried out in a study of T cell responses to AZD1222 COVID-19 vaccine. The study, taken as a whole, reports: Reportedly, nearly half the spike-specific TCRs target unmutated variant regions. Without day 14 samples, only post-peak T cell repertoires were studied. Spike-wide vaccine-associated CD4 TCRs dominated at 160-218 and 743-854.

This CDR3 is built from 15 residues. The V gene's germline CDR1 is MNHEY and CDR2 SMNVEV (reference sequence). J lost 8 bases, V lost 5 bases, and 12 bases had no gene match. Measured with immunoSEQ multiplex PCR; TCRdb has only the in-frame clones, and not every one. This table has around 60,000 clones, around 81% appearing once. Comment on this clone: Its antigen is still unknown.

The receptor was isolated from an adult who received the AZD1222 COVID-19 vaccine. This rearrangement joins TRBV27 to TRBJ1-2, with 9 nucleotides matching TRBD1. The source material was peripheral blood, sampled 28 days after the second AZD1222 dose. CDR3 region: CASSLRDRDAEGYTF. The CDR3 nucleotides are TGTGCCAGCAGTCTCCGGGACAGGGATGCGGAAGGCTACACCTTC.